The clone carrying this T cell receptor (beta chain) has at least ten counts. This record belongs to a study of T cells in Graves' hyperthyroidism and ophthalmopathy. Overall study context: At initial diagnosis, before any treatment had begun, peripheral blood was obtained.

Germline V gene data show CDR1 as SGHAT and CDR2 as FQNNGV. V was cut by 5 bases and J by 8 bases, with 18 bases left in between. The CDR3 loop spans 14 amino acids. Amplified TCR beta CDR3 regions came from RNA transcripts. With the HTBI primer set, the TCR CDR3 went through a first round of RT-PCR. TCRdb independently ran MiXCR on the multiplex PCR reads; one entry per CDR3 protein. The sample has roughly 380,000 distinct CDR3 sequences; approximately 19% are singletons. The sequenced sample consisted of blood. V and J are TRBV11-2 and TRBJ1-2; D unclear. The TCR originated in a woman between 18 and 29 years old with Graves' hyperthyroidism. The CDR3 DNA is TGTGCCAGCAGCCCACTGAAGGGATCGGGAGGCTACACCTTC. This translates into CASSPLKGSGGYTF.